A selection of T cell receptor beta chains follows, all from one sample in a study of CD8+ T cells in alopecia areata. Method: immunoSEQ multiplex PCR; TCRdb's copy keeps in-frame clones and lacks some. The sample contains around 270,000 clones, roughly 64% of which appear only once. Sequenced here: CD4+ T cells sorted from blood, sampled at week 24, from a patient treated with tofacitinib. The receptors derive from a human donor with alopecia areata. CDR3s include the opening cysteine and the closing phenylalanine or tryptophan. A D gene is named only where the DNA matches it firmly. Rows give clone size only sometimes, using once, few, many, or a class for an expanded clone.

v_call: TRBV27
cdr3_length: 14
clone_size: few
d_call: .
j_call: TRBJ2-6
cdr3_aa: CASSLSSGANVLTF
cdr3_nt: TGTGCCAGCAGTTTAAGCTCTGGGGCCAACGTCCTGACTTTC

v_call: TRBV29-1
cdr3_length: 14
clone_size: .
d_call: .
j_call: TRBJ2-4
cdr3_aa: CSVKQGPAKNIQYF
cdr3_nt: TGCAGCGTCAAGCAGGGACCAGCGAAAAACATTCAGTACTTC

v_call: TRBV5-3
cdr3_length: 14
clone_size: .
d_call: .
j_call: TRBJ2-5
cdr3_aa: CARSLAVYQETQYF
cdr3_nt: TGTGCCAGAAGCTTGGCGGTGTACCAAGAGACCCAGTACTTC

v_call: TRBV5-1
cdr3_length: 15
clone_size: few
d_call: TRBD1
j_call: TRBJ1-4
cdr3_aa: CASSRDRGTNEKLFF
cdr3_nt: TGCGCCAGCAGCCGAGACAGGGGAACTAATGAAAAACTGTTTTTT

v_call: TRBV7-2
cdr3_length: 12
clone_size: once
d_call: .
j_call: TRBJ2-3
cdr3_aa: CASSRRGTTQYF
cdr3_nt: TGTGCCAGCAGCCGCCGCGGGACTACGCAGTATTTT

v_call: TRBV7-9
cdr3_length: 13
clone_size: .
d_call: .
j_call: TRBJ1-1
cdr3_aa: CASSLSGQPEAFF
cdr3_nt: TGTGCCAGCAGCTTATCCGGACAGCCTGAAGCTTTCTTT

v_call: TRBV29-1
cdr3_length: 13
clone_size: .
d_call: TRBD1
j_call: TRBJ2-1
cdr3_aa: CSGRQGSYNEQFF
cdr3_nt: TGCAGCGGGAGACAGGGATCCTACAATGAGCAGTTCTTC

v_call: TRBV27
cdr3_length: 19
clone_size: few
d_call: TRBD2
j_call: TRBJ2-3
cdr3_aa: CASSPTYHGLAGGEDTQYF
cdr3_nt: TGTGCCAGCAGTCCTACCTACCATGGACTAGCGGGGGGCGAAGATACGCAGTATTTT

v_call: TRBV4-3
cdr3_length: 15
clone_size: .
d_call: .
j_call: TRBJ1-2
cdr3_aa: CASSHSTGPNYGYTF
cdr3_nt: TGCGCCAGCAGCCACTCCACAGGGCCTAACTATGGCTACACCTTC

v_call: TRBV9
cdr3_length: 12
clone_size: few
d_call: .
j_call: TRBJ1-2
cdr3_aa: CASSTTDYGYTF
cdr3_nt: TGTGCCAGCAGCACGACAGACTATGGCTACACCTTC

v_call: TRBV30
cdr3_length: 11
clone_size: .
d_call: .
j_call: TRBJ2-1
cdr3_aa: CAWSVNNEQFF
cdr3_nt: TGTGCCTGGAGTGTGAATAATGAGCAGTTCTTC

v_call: TRBV28
cdr3_length: 12
clone_size: .
d_call: .
j_call: TRBJ2-7
cdr3_aa: CASSRGLYEQYF
cdr3_nt: TGTGCCAGCAGTAGAGGCCTCTACGAGCAGTACTTC

v_call: TRBV25-1
cdr3_length: 13
clone_size: .
d_call: TRBD1
j_call: TRBJ1-6
cdr3_aa: CASTRDSNSPLHF
cdr3_nt: TGTGCCAGCACCCGGGACAGCAATTCACCCCTCCACTTT

v_call: TRBV5-1
cdr3_length: 15
clone_size: once
d_call: .
j_call: TRBJ2-7
cdr3_aa: CASSLVGRVEGEQYF
cdr3_nt: TGCGCCAGCAGCTTGGTGGGCAGGGTTGAGGGCGAGCAGTACTTC

v_call: TRBV5-1
cdr3_length: 15
clone_size: .
d_call: TRBD1
j_call: TRBJ2-7
cdr3_aa: CASSPTQGVGYEQYF
cdr3_nt: TGCGCCAGCAGCCCAACCCAGGGGGTAGGCTACGAGCAGTACTTC

v_call: TRBV29-1
cdr3_length: 14
clone_size: .
d_call: .
j_call: TRBJ1-3
cdr3_aa: CSVEVGGSGNTIYF
cdr3_nt: TGCAGCGTTGAAGTGGGGGGATCTGGAAACACCATATATTTT

v_call: TRBV23-1
cdr3_length: 15
clone_size: few
d_call: .
j_call: TRBJ1-1
cdr3_aa: CASSHPTSPNTEAFF
cdr3_nt: TGCGCCAGCAGTCACCCGACATCGCCGAACACTGAAGCTTTCTTT

v_call: TRBV30
cdr3_length: 13
clone_size: .
d_call: .
j_call: TRBJ2-2
cdr3_aa: CAWNRANTGELFF
cdr3_nt: TGTGCCTGGAACAGGGCGAACACCGGGGAGCTGTTTTTT